This T cell receptor beta chain was retrieved from a study of T cells expressing NK-cell markers. Germline CDR1 LNHNV, CDR2 YYDKDF (reference sequence). The CDR3 length is 15 residues. One entry per CDR3 protein, without DNA, is what TCRdb gives after re-calling the 5' RACE reads. The sample has around 380,000 distinct CDR3 sequences; the top ten hold about 11%. A word on this clonotype: Antigen specificity is unknown.

Notes on the study in general: Top CD8+ clonotypes included the dominant CD3+CD56+NKG2C+ clonotypes in five to seven donors. Clarity on HCMV specificity was lacking for the expanded NKG2C+ T cell clones. The study found these clonotypes also leading the CD3+CD56-NKG2C+ fraction in a few donors.

The chain combines TRBV15 with TRBJ2-1; the TRBD2 assignment by TCRdb is unverifiable without DNA. The source is a woman in her fifties or sixties in good health. The sample was blood T cells: a sorted CD56 or NKG2C T cell subset, CD4+ or CD8+ T cells, or bulk PBMC T cells (not recorded which). The CDR3 reads CATSPRLAEYNEQFF.